The clone carrying this T cell receptor (beta chain) was counted only a few times. What it recognizes is unknown. It was RNA transcripts that yielded the amplified TCR beta CDR3 regions. The TCR CDR3 first-round RT-PCR relied on the HTBI primer set. TCRdb redid the calling of the multiplex PCR reads with MiXCR, one entry per CDR3 protein. Of 600,000 to 850,000 distinct CDR3 sequences listed, over 15% are singletons. The record originates from a study of T cells in Graves' hyperthyroidism and ophthalmopathy. Aged 18 to 65, the patients had hyperthyroidism that was newly diagnosed and had lasted under 2 months. Sampled blood dates from first hyperthyroidism diagnosis, and it precedes any ophthalmopathy symptoms. PBMCs were collected from a roughly 10 ml volume of fresh peripheral blood. Study conclusions and caveats: Blood also carried most thyroid clonotypes expanded above 0.001.

The CDR3 covers 14 residues. Looked up from germline, CDR1 is MNHNS and CDR2 is SASEGT. Trimming cost V 8 bases and J 2 bases, with 16 bases left between them. The chain employs TRBV6-1 and TRBJ2-7, with D tentatively TRBD2 (6 bases). This receptor was obtained from a woman in her fifties or sixties with Graves' hyperthyroidism that later progressed to Graves' ophthalmopathy. The sample was blood. For the CDR3, the DNA is TGTGCCAGCCGCCCAAGGGCGGGGACCTACGAGCAGTACTTC. Protein: CASRPRAGTYEQYF.